The 30 T cell receptor beta chains below all came from one sample that was sequenced in a study of blood T cell repertoires in COVID-19. Sequenced by immunoSEQ multiplex PCR; TCRdb stores in-frame clones only, minus some. The data contain fewer than 80,000 clones, roughly 80% of them singletons. The sequenced sample consisted of peripheral blood. The receptors here all came from a woman of 80 years or more with acute or convalescent COVID-19.

The chain couples TRBV3-1 (or the pseudogene TRBV3-2) to TRBJ2-3; 8 nucleotides agree with TRBD2. This CDR3 contains 15 residues. V trimming: 6 bases; J trimming: 3 bases; junction bases outside the gene matches: 8. Germline V lookup: CDR1 LGHDT, CDR2 YNNKEL (reference sequence). The CDR3 loop reads CASRERGTNTDTQYF. The CDR3 DNA follows: TGTGCCAGCAGAGAGCGGGGGACCAATACAGATACGCAGTATTTT.

The chain uses TRBV7-9 and TRBJ1-2, with TRBD1 matching 8 bases. CDR3 length equals 15 residues. Trimming cost V 1 base and J 8 bases; bases outside gene matches: 9. Per the germline V gene, CDR1 is SEHNR and CDR2 is FQNEAQ (reference sequence). The CDR3 coding sequence is TGTGCCAGCAGCTTAGGGGCCGACAGGGGTCGCGGCTACACCTTC. It encodes CASSLGADRGRGYTF.

This clone was seen just once. The chain combines TRBV15 with TRBJ1-1; D is ambiguous. This CDR3 has 13 amino acids. CDR1 is LNHNV, CDR2 YYDKDF, per germline (reference sequence). Trimming removed 0 bases from V and 2 bases from J, with 4 bases in between. The CDR3: CATSRDYNTEAFF. The CDR3 nucleotides read TGTGCCACCAGCAGAGATTATAACACTGAAGCTTTCTTT.

The chain recombines TRBV18 with TRBJ2-2; 7 nucleotides align to TRBD2. The CDR3 length is 15 residues. The junction had 7 bases not matched to a gene; V was cut back by 2 bases and J by 7 bases. Germline-derived CDR1 and CDR2 are KGHSH and LQKENI. CDR3 sequence reads: CASSPNPSGHGELFF. CDR3 sequence (DNA): TGTGCCAGCTCACCAAATCCTAGCGGCCACGGGGAGCTGTTTTTT.

This rearrangement joins TRBV29-1 to TRBJ1-2; a possible D gene is TRBD1 (5 bases). The CDR3 covers 13 residues. Germline V gives CDR1 SQVTM, CDR2 ANQGSEA. V lost 6 bases to trimming and J lost 4 bases, with 15 bases between them. The CDR3 DNA sequence: TGCAGCGTGCGGGACTCTAAAGTCTATGGCTACACCTTC. The encoded protein is CSVRDSKVYGYTF.

The rearrangement uses TRBV6-6 and TRBJ2-1, with a weak D call TRBD2 (6 bases). The CDR3 spans 16 residues. The ends were cut back, 6 bases at V and 3 bases at J, with 18 bases in the middle. CDR1 is MNHNY, CDR2 SVGAGI, per germline (reference sequence). The CDR3 sequence is CASRQDYLVNYNEQFF. DNA for the CDR3: TGTGCCAGCAGACAGGACTACCTCGTAAACTACAATGAGCAGTTCTTC.

This clone has only one observation. V gene TRBV10-3 combines with J gene TRBJ2-7, with 8 bases lining up with TRBD2. The V gene's germline CDR1 is ENHRY and CDR2 SYGVKD. V dropped 0 bases and J dropped 0; count of bases not matched to a gene: 7. The CDR3 loop spans 17 amino acids. The CDR3 DNA reads as TGTGCCATCAGTGAGTCCTTAGCGGGGCCCCGCTCCTACGAGCAGTACTTC. This gives the protein CAISESLAGPRSYEQYF.

The rearrangement uses TRBV6-5 and TRBJ2-5; 7 bases line up with TRBD1. The CDR3 is made up of 16 amino acids. CDR1 MNHEY and CDR2 SVGAGI come from the germline V gene. V trimming: 2 bases; J trimming: 4 bases; junction bases outside the gene matches: 10. The CDR3, as DNA: TGTGCCAGCAGTTACGGTGTAGGGGGCGCGGGAGAGACCCAGTACTTC. Protein: CASSYGVGGAGETQYF.

The genes are TRBV19 and TRBJ2-4, with D maybe TRBD1 (6 bases). The ends were cut back, 5 bases at V and 5 bases at J, with 19 bases in the middle. CDR3 size: 16 residues. Germline V gene sequence: CDR1 LNHDA, CDR2 SQIVND (reference sequence). Here the CDR3 reads CASSYRPGERENIQYF. DNA of the CDR3: TGTGCCAGTAGTTATCGGCCAGGGGAACGTGAAAACATTCAGTACTTC.

The chain carries TRBV4-1 and TRBJ1-1; 8 bases fit TRBD1. J was trimmed by 1 base and V by 3 bases; bases with no gene match: 13. Per the germline V gene, CDR1 is MGHRA and CDR2 is YSYEKL. There are 18 residues in the CDR3. CDR3 amino acids: CASSQADRVLSPNTEAFF. The DNA of the CDR3 is TGCGCCAGCAGCCAGGCGGACAGGGTACTTTCGCCGAACACTGAAGCTTTCTTT.

The chain employs TRBV6-2 or TRBV6-3 and TRBJ2-2, with 9 bases fitting TRBD1. From germline, CDR1 is MNHEY and CDR2 SVGEGT. The CDR3 consists of 16 residues. V shed 5 bases and J 6 bases; nucleotides not matched to a gene: 10. The DNA of the CDR3 is TGTGCCAGCAGTGACGGACAGGGGAATTGGGCCGGGGAGCTGTTTTTT. The encoded protein is CASSDGQGNWAGELFF.

The chain joins TRBV30 to TRBJ2-3; D gene uncertain. The CDR3 extends over 12 amino acids. Looked up from germline, CDR1 is GTSNPN and CDR2 is SVGIG (reference sequence). DNA for the CDR3: TGTGCGTGGCAACTGAACACAGATACGCAGTATTTT. The encoded protein is CAWQLNTDTQYF.

The chain combines TRBV7-2 with TRBJ1-5; D is perhaps TRBD1 (6 bases). The CDR3 covers 15 residues. Germline V gene sequence: CDR1 SGHTA, CDR2 FQGNSA. Trimming left V 4 bases short and J 2 bases short, with 12 bases between. The CDR3 nucleotides are TGTGCCAGCAGCTCCGCTTACAGGGGCAATCAGCCCCAGCATTTT. This codes for CASSSAYRGNQPQHF.

The chain recombines TRBV5-6 with TRBJ2-1, with TRBD1 matching over 9 bases. V was clipped by 4 bases and J by 3 bases; unmatched bases: 17. Germline CDR1 and CDR2: SGHDT and YYEEEE. The CDR3 runs to 19 residues. CDR3 sequence: CASSTRVRKTGQGYNEQFF. CDR3 in DNA: TGTGCCAGCAGCACTAGGGTTAGGAAAACGGGACAGGGCTACAATGAGCAGTTCTTC. The full variable domain, with the rest looked up from reference TRBV5-6 and TRBJ2-1, is DAGVTQSPTHLIKTRGQQVTLRCSPKSGHDTVSWYQQALGQGPQFIFQYYEEEERQRGNFPDRFSGHQFPNYSSELNVNALLLGDSALYLCASSTRVRKTGQGYNEQFFGPGTRLTVL.

The count of this clone is one. The chain couples TRBV3-1 (or the pseudogene TRBV3-2) to TRBJ1-2; D perhaps matches TRBD1 (5 bases). The V and J ends lost 1 base and 2 bases respectively, with 8 bases between them. The CDR3 is 14 amino acids. Per germline, CDR1 LGHDT and CDR2 YNNKEL (reference sequence). CDR3 DNA sequence: TGTGCCAGCAGCCAAGCCGGGGGAAACTATGGCTACACCTTC. Residues: CASSQAGGNYGYTF.

This rearrangement joins TRBV18 to TRBJ1-1; no clear D gene. CDR1 is KGHSH and CDR2 is LQKENI in the germline V gene. Trimming pared 2 bases from V and 2 bases from J, leaving 6 bases between. There are 13 residues in the CDR3. CDR3 in DNA: TGTGCCAGCTCACCAGACTCAAACACTGAAGCTTTCTTT. Encoded protein: CASSPDSNTEAFF. Based on the CDR3 plus reference TRBV18 and TRBJ1-1, the full variable domain is NAGVMQNPRHLVRRRGQEARLRCSPMKGHSHVYWYRQLPEEGLKFMVYLQKENIIDESGMPKERFSAEFPKEGPSILRIQQVVRGDSAAYFCASSPDSNTEAFFGQGTRLTVV.

The genes are TRBV2 and TRBJ1-6; 7 bases line up with TRBD1. CDR3 length: 18 amino acids. CDR1 and CDR2 from the germline V gene are SNHLY and FYNNEI. Trimming took 5 bases from V and 0 from J; bases not matched to a gene: 10. Here the CDR3 DNA reads TGTGCCAGCAGTTCACCTCGGACAGGAGGCTCCTATAATTCACCCCTCCACTTT. Its translation: CASSSPRTGGSYNSPLHF.

The J gene is TRBJ1-2, the V gene TRBV18; D may be TRBD1 (5 bases). CDR1 and CDR2 (germline): KGHSH, LQKENI. Deletions cut 2 bases from V and 4 bases from J, with 11 bases between. The CDR3 length is 14 residues. The CDR3 sequence is CASSPAGLSYGYTF. CDR3 DNA: TGTGCCAGCTCACCAGCAGGGTTGAGCTATGGCTACACCTTC.

The chain combines TRBV5-5 with TRBJ2-7; D might be TRBD1 (5 bases). The ends were cut back, 4 bases at V and 6 bases at J, with 17 bases in the middle. CDR1 and CDR2 from the germline V gene are SGHKS and YYEKEE (reference sequence). This CDR3 region has 14 residues. The CDR3 region is CASSIVGDGSEQYF. Here the CDR3 DNA reads TGTGCCAGCAGCATAGTAGGGGATGGGTCCGAGCAGTACTTC.

Only a few counts were recorded for this clone. The J gene is TRBJ1-5, the V gene TRBV6-5; TRBD1 might be the D (5 bases). The CDR3 is 15 amino acids. Per germline, CDR1 MNHEY and CDR2 SVGAGI. The V and J ends lost 11 bases and 0 bases respectively, with 17 bases between them. Written as DNA, the CDR3 is TGTGCCTCTTCCCCTGGGGCAGATAGCAATCAGCCCCAGCATTTT. As protein: CASSPGADSNQPQHF.

This clone was picked up a small number of times. This sample also contains other DNA sequences that code for the same CDR3. The rearrangement uses TRBV7-9 and TRBJ1-2, with TRBD1 matching over 7 bases. The V gene's germline CDR1 is SEHNR and CDR2 FQNEAQ (reference sequence). With 1 base clipped from V and 3 bases from J, the junction kept 2 bases outside the gene matches. The CDR3 loop spans 14 amino acids. CDR3 protein: CASSLGQGDYGYTF. For the CDR3, the DNA is TGTGCCAGCAGCTTAGGTCAGGGGGACTATGGCTACACCTTC. The entire variable domain, with the rest obtained from reference TRBV7-9 and TRBJ1-2, is as follows: DTGVSQNPRHKITKRGQNVTFRCDPISEHNRLYWYRQTLGQGPEFLTYFQNEAQLEKSRLLSDRFSAERPKGSFSTLEIQRTEQGDSAMYLCASSLGQGDYGYTFGSGTRLTVV.

J is TRBJ1-5 and V is TRBV12-3 or TRBV12-4; D is ambiguous. This CDR3 region has 13 residues. V was clipped by 3 bases and J by 6 bases, with 9 bases between them. CDR3 nucleotide sequence: TGTGCCAGCAGTTTTGAGTATGGTCAGCCCCAGCATTTT. Its protein is CASSFEYGQPQHF.

This clone has just a few counts. The rearrangement uses TRBV2 and TRBJ1-4; 8 positions match TRBD1. Germline-derived CDR1 and CDR2 are SNHLY and FYNNEI. This CDR3 region has 15 residues. J gave up 5 bases and V 3 bases, and 5 bases lay outside the gene matches. This CDR3 reads CASSEVDRGNEKLFF. CDR3 bases: TGTGCCAGCAGTGAGGTCGACAGGGGAAATGAAAAACTGTTTTTT.

The rearrangement uses TRBV19 and TRBJ2-2; no definite D call. Germline-derived CDR1 and CDR2 are LNHDA and SQIVND (reference sequence). The CDR3 spans 13 residues. Trimming stripped 3 bases from V and 4 bases from J, with 6 bases between. The CDR3 nucleotides read TGTGCCAGTAGTATGAGTACCACCGGGGAGCTGTTTTTT. Translated: CASSMSTTGELFF.

This clone was counted a single time. V usage is TRBV2 and J usage is TRBJ2-5; D is perhaps TRBD1 (6 bases). The length of the CDR3 is 14 residues. The V end was cut by 9 bases, the J end by 1 base, with 15 bases between. The germline V gene has CDR1 SNHLY and CDR2 FYNNEI. This CDR3 is CASGLGAFQETQYF. The CDR3 DNA reads TGTGCCAGTGGGCTGGGGGCTTTCCAAGAGACCCAGTACTTC.

The chain carries TRBV21-1 and TRBJ1-4; the table's TRBD1 call for D was not verified on the DNA. TRBV21-1 counts as a pseudogene. CDR3 length: 18 amino acids. Here the CDR3 DNA reads TGTGCCAGCAGCAAAACCGGGACAGGGGGTCAGGCTAATGAAAAACTGTTTTTT. Translated: CASSKTGTGGQANEKLFF.

This chain links TRBV6-1 with TRBJ1-1, with D hard to call. The CDR3 consists of 14 residues. The germline CDR1 and CDR2 sequences are MNHNS and SASEGT. Trimming stripped 0 bases from V and 7 bases from J, with 12 bases between. The CDR3 region is CASSEALGGNEAFF. In nucleotides, the CDR3 is TGTGCCAGCAGTGAAGCATTAGGAGGTAATGAAGCTTTCTTT.

The gene calls are TRBV9 and TRBJ2-2; D is possibly TRBD2 (7 bases). The germline V and J ends were trimmed by 4 bases and 5 bases, with 24 bases remaining between them. The V gene's germline CDR1 is SGDLS and CDR2 YYNGEE. This CDR3 is 18 amino acids long. CDR3 amino acids: CASSPRGGSGGATGELFF. The CDR3 DNA follows: TGTGCCAGCAGCCCCCGGGGAGGTAGTGGGGGGGCGACCGGGGAGCTGTTTTTT.

The DNA for the CDR3 is TGCGCCAGCAGTTCTATCAGGGACAGGCCACTGAACACTGAAGCTTTCTTT. The encoded protein is CASSSIRDRPLNTEAFF. This rearrangement joins TRBV10-1 to TRBJ1-1, with TRBD1 matching 8 bases. With V trimmed by 5 bases and J by 0 bases, 11 bases remained unmatched. CDR1 is WNHNN and CDR2 is SYGVQD in the germline V gene (reference sequence). The CDR3 extends over 17 amino acids.

This clone showed up just once. The rearrangement uses TRBV5-6 and TRBJ1-5; 9 bases fit TRBD1. The CDR3 is 15 residues long. Germline V gene data show CDR1 as SGHDT and CDR2 as YYEEEE. The V gene end was trimmed by 4 bases and the J gene end by 2 bases; junction bases not matched to a gene: 4. The CDR3 nucleotides read TGTGCCAGCAGCCCATGGACAGGGGGCAATCAGCCCCAGCATTTT. Amino acids: CASSPWTGGNQPQHF.